This TCR beta chain was sequenced during a study of early stage breast cancer tumors. Findings of the study overall: In about 90% of the 16 patients, blood comparison separated tumor from normal breast. Tumors had roughly 2.3-fold higher T cell density and higher clonality than adjacent normal breast tissue.

This CDR3 is 11 amino acids long. The germline V gene encodes CDR1 DFQATT and CDR2 SNEGSKA (reference sequence). V gave up 4 bases and J gave up 5 bases, with 8 bases separating them. On this clone itself: What it binds is unknown.

Sequencing used immunoSEQ multiplex PCR; TCRdb keeps in-frame clones, though not all of them. Altogether tens of thousands of clones are present, roughly four fifths being singletons, with the ten largest covering roughly 4.5%. The sequence came from a person in their 40s with breast cancer. Sequenced: blood. The rearrangement joins TRBV20-1 to TRBJ2-5; D call uncertain. CDR3 DNA sequence: TGCAGTGCTACCGGGCAGGAGACCCAGTACTTC. Translation gives CSATGQETQYF.